The 14 T cell receptor beta chains presented below share a single source sample, sequenced in a study of brain metastases from non-small cell lung cancer. The data were produced by immunoSEQ multiplex PCR, yet TCRdb's version contains in-frame clones alone and is incomplete. The data hold about 1,500 clones, with roughly 79% observed a single time. Material for sequencing was tumor-adjacent normal tissue. These receptors originate from a donor over 35 with non-small cell lung cancer.

The chain is built from TRBV7-9 and TRBJ2-7, with 8 bases fitting TRBD2. The V segment lost 2 bases and the J segment 6 bases; nucleotides outside the gene matches: 9. The CDR3 covers 15 residues. Looked up from germline, CDR1 is SEHNR and CDR2 is FQNEAQ (reference sequence). CDR3 residues: CASSLHSGITSEQYF. The CDR3 nucleotides are TGTGCCAGCAGCTTACATAGCGGGATAACCTCCGAGCAGTACTTC.

This clone was picked up one time. A single base separates this from a much larger clone, so it may be a read error. This rearrangement joins TRBV28 to TRBJ1-1; D gene ambiguous. There are 13 residues in the CDR3. Looked up from germline, CDR1 is MDHEN and CDR2 is SYDVKM. The CDR3 DNA reads as TGTGCCAGCAGTTTTAGTATGAACATTGAAGCTTTCTTT. This sequence encodes CASSFSMNIEAFF.

The V call is TRBV5-6, the J call TRBJ1-1, with D unresolved. Germline V gene lookup returns CDR1 SGHDT and CDR2 YYEEEE. Trimming shortened V by 1 base and J by 7 bases, and 8 bases separated the two germline ends. This CDR3 spans 12 amino acids. CDR3 residues: CASSLSSLEAFF. CDR3 bases: TGTGCCAGCAGCTTGAGCAGTCTTGAAGCTTTCTTT.

The chain links TRBV4-1 to TRBJ1-5; D is uncertain. Germline V lookup: CDR1 MGHRA, CDR2 YSYEKL. This CDR3 is 14 amino acids long. The V and J ends lost 0 bases and 5 bases respectively, with 8 bases between them. The CDR3 sequence is CASSQDKGYQPQHF. DNA for the CDR3: TGCGCCAGCAGCCAAGATAAGGGCTATCAGCCCCAGCATTTT.

As concerns this clone: Mismatch with germline at one junction end may stem from a read error. V is TRBV5-6 and J is TRBJ1-1; D uncertain. The CDR3 runs to 14 residues. Germline V gene lookup returns CDR1 SGHDT and CDR2 YYEEEE. The CDR3 loop is CASSLVGFYTEAFF. CDR3 in DNA: TGTGCCAGCAGCTTGGTAGGGTTTTACACTGAAGCTTTTTTT.

J is TRBJ1-2 and V is TRBV9; a weak D match, TRBD1 (6 bases). CDR1 is SGDLS and CDR2 is YYNGEE in the germline V gene. V shed 4 bases and J shed 4 bases, with 11 bases lying between them. The CDR3 has 13 amino acids. CDR3 bases: TGTGCCAGCAGCCTCACAGGGACCTATGGCTACACCTTC. This encodes CASSLTGTYGYTF.

The chain links TRBV5-8 to TRBJ1-1; 9 nucleotides align to TRBD1. The CDR3 runs to 15 residues. Germline-derived CDR1 and CDR2 are SGHTS and YDEGEE. The J segment lost 6 bases and the V segment lost 4 bases, leaving 10 bases of the junction unmatched. CDR3 DNA sequence: TGTGCCAGCAGCGCGCGAGGACAGGGGAAGTCTGAAGCTTTCTTT. Amino acids: CASSARGQGKSEAFF.

The chain uses TRBV18 and TRBJ2-5; D gene ambiguous. The CDR3 length is 14 residues. The germline V gene encodes CDR1 KGHSH and CDR2 LQKENI. V lost 0 bases and J 2 bases, leaving 7 bases between the germline ends. The CDR3 spells CASSPPTSQETQYF. The CDR3 DNA follows: TGTGCCAGCTCACCACCCACATCGCAAGAGACCCAGTACTTC.

CDR3 in amino acids: CASSPRGGDSGANVLTF. The CDR3 DNA sequence: TGTGCCAGCAGCCCACGAGGAGGAGACTCTGGGGCCAACGTCCTGACTTTC. The V and J genes are TRBV7-6 and TRBJ2-6; tentatively, D is TRBD2 (5 bases). In germline, CDR1 is SGHVS, CDR2 FNYEAQ. CDR3 length: 17 residues. Trimming left V 5 bases short and J 0 bases short, with 14 bases between.

In its sample, this clone was seen a few times. The chain carries TRBV7-6 and TRBJ2-5, with 7 bases matching TRBD1. The V and J ends lost 5 bases and 7 bases, in that order; junction bases with no gene match: 13. This CDR3 contains 15 residues. The germline V gene encodes CDR1 SGHVS and CDR2 FNYEAQ. The CDR3 DNA is TGTGCCAGCAGCCCCAGCTCGGGACAGTCCCCGACCCAGTACTTC. Its protein is CASSPSSGQSPTQYF.

This clone has only a few counts. This specimen includes other DNA sequences encoding the same CDR3. Here the CDR3 DNA reads TGTGCCAGCAGTTTCGAGAATGAGCAGTTCTTC. Translation gives CASSFENEQFF. The rearrangement links TRBV12-3 or TRBV12-4 to TRBJ2-1; no firm D call. The CDR3 runs to 11 residues. Deletions cut 3 bases from V and 7 bases from J, with 4 bases between.

This clone occurred once. The J gene is TRBJ1-1, the V gene TRBV12-3 or TRBV12-4, with D tentatively TRBD1 (5 bases). The V gene lost 2 bases and the J gene lost 11 bases, with 12 bases spanning the gap. This CDR3 contains 12 residues. The CDR3 reads CASSLPGGYAFF. The CDR3 DNA reads TGTGCCAGCAGTTTACCCGGGGGGTATGCTTTCTTT.

A word on this clone: Other nucleotide sequences from this sample produce the same CDR3. J is TRBJ1-5 and V is TRBV18; no reliable D call. V was cut by 4 bases and J by 2 bases, with 12 bases left in between. The CDR3 spans 15 residues. The germline V gene encodes CDR1 KGHSH and CDR2 LQKENI. The chain's CDR3 is CASSRTQEGNQPQHF. Here the CDR3 DNA reads TGTGCCAGCTCACGGACCCAGGAGGGCAATCAGCCCCAGCATTTT.

The chain is built from TRBV5-4 and TRBJ1-2; no clear D. The CDR3 covers 15 residues. Trimming cost V 7 bases and J 7 bases, with 23 bases left between them. Germline V gives CDR1 SGHNT, CDR2 YYREEE (reference sequence). CDR3: CASGLFHGDRRGYTF. The CDR3, as DNA: TGTGCCAGCGGACTCTTTCACGGGGATCGCCGTGGCTACACCTTC.